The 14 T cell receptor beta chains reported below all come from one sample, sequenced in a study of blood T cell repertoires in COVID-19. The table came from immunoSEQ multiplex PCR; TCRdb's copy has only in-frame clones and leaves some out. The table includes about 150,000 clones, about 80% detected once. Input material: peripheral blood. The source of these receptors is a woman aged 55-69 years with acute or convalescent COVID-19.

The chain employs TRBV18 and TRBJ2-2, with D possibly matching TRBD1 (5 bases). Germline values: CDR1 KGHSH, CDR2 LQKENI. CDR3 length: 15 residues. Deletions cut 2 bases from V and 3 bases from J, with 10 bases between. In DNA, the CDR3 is TGTGCCAGCTCACCAGTAGGGGTGGACACCGGGGAGCTGTTTTTT. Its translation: CASSPVGVDTGELFF.

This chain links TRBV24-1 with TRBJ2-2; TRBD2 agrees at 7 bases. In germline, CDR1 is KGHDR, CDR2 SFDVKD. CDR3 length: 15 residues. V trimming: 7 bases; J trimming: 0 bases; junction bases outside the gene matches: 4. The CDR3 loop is CATSPGGANTGELFF. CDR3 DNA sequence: TGTGCCACCAGCCCGGGGGGTGCGAACACCGGGGAGCTGTTTTTT.

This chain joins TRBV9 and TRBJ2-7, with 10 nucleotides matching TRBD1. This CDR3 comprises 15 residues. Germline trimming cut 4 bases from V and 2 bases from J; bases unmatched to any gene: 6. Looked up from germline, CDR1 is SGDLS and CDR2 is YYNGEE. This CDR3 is CASSSGTGVTYEQYF. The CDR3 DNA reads TGTGCCAGCAGCTCCGGGACAGGGGTTACCTACGAGCAGTACTTC.

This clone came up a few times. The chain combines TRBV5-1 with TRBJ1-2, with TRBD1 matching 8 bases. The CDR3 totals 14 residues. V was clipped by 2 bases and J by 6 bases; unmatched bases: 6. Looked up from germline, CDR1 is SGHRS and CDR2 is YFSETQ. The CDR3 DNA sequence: TGCGCCAGCAGCTTACAACAGGGGGGCGATGGCTACACCTTC. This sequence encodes CASSLQQGGDGYTF.

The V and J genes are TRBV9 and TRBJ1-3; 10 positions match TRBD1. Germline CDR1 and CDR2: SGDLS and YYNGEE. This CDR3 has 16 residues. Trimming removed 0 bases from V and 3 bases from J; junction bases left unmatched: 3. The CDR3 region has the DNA TGTGCCAGCAGCGTAGTGGACAGGGGGTATGGAAACACCATATATTTT. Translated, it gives CASSVVDRGYGNTIYF.

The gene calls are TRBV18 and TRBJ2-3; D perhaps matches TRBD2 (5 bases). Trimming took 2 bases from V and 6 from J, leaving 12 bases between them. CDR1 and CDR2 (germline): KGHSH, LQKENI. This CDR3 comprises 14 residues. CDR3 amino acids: CASSPSPGGDTQYF. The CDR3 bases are TGTGCCAGCTCACCATCACCTGGAGGTGATACGCAGTATTTT.

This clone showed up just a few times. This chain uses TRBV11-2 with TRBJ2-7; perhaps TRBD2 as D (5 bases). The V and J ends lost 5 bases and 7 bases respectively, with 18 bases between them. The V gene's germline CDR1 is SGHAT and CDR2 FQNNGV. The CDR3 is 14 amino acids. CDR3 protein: CASSPQPGSWEQYF. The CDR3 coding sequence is TGTGCCAGCAGCCCCCAACCGGGGTCTTGGGAGCAGTACTTC.

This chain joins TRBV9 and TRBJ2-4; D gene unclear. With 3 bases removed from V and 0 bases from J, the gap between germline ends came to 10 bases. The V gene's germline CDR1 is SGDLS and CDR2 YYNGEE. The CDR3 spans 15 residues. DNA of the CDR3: TGTGCCAGCAGCGCTACAACAGCAGCCAAAAACATTCAGTACTTC. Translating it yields CASSATTAAKNIQYF.

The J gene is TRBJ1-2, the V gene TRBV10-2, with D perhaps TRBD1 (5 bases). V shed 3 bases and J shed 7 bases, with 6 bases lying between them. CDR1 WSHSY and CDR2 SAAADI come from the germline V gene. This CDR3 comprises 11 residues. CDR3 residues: CASSDGGGYTF. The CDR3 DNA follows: TGCGCCAGCAGTGACGGGGGTGGCTACACCTTC.

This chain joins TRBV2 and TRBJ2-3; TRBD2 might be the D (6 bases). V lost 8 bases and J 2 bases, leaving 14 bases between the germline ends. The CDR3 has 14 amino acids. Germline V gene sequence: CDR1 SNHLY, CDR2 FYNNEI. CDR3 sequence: CASRGGADTDTQYF. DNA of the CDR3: TGTGCCAGCCGCGGAGGGGCAGACACAGATACGCAGTATTTT.

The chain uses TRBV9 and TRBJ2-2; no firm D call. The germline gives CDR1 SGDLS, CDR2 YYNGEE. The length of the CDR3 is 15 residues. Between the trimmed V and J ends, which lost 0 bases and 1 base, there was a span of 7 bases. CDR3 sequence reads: CASSVGLRNTGELFF. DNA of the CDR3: TGTGCCAGCAGCGTAGGACTCAGGAACACCGGGGAGCTGTTTTTT.

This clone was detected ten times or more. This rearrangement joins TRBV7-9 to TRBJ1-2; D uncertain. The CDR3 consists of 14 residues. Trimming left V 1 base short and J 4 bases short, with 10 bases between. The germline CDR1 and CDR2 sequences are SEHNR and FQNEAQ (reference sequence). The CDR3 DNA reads TGTGCCAGCAGCTTAGGTTTTGTCTCCTATGGCTACACCTTC. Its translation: CASSLGFVSYGYTF. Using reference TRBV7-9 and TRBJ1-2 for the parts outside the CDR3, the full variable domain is DTGVSQNPRHKITKRGQNVTFRCDPISEHNRLYWYRQTLGQGPEFLTYFQNEAQLEKSRLLSDRFSAERPKGSFSTLEIQRTEQGDSAMYLCASSLGFVSYGYTFGSGTRLTVV.

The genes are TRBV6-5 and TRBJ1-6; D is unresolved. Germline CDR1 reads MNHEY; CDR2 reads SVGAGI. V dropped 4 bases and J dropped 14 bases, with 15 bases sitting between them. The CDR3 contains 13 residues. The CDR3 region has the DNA TGTGCCAGCAGTTTCATAAAGCTTGTCACCCTCCACTTT. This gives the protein CASSFIKLVTLHF.

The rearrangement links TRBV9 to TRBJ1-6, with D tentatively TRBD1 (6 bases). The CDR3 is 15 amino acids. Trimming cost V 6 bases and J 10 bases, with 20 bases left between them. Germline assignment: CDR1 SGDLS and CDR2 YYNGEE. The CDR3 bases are TGTGCCAGCACCGCATCACAGGGCCCCGGGTCACCCCTCCACTTT. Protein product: CASTASQGPGSPLHF.